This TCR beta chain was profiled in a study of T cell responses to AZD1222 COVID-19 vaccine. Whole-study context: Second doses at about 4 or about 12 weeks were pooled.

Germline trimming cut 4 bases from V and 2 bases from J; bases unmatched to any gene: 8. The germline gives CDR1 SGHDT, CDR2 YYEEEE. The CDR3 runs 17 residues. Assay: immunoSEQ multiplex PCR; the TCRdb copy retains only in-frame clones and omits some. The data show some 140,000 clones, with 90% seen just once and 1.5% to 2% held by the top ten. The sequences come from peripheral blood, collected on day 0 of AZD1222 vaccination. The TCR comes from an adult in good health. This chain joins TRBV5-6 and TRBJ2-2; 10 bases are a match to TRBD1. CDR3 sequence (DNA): TGTGCCAGCAGCCCCGGGACAGGGGTGGTCAACACCGGGGAGCTGTTTTTT. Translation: CASSPGTGVVNTGELFF.